Reported below is one TCR beta chain. What it binds is not known. These data are taken from a study of cytomegalovirus exposure and HLA in healthy donors. The germline V gene has CDR1 MGHDK and CDR2 SYGVNS. V was pared by 4 bases and J by 1 base, with 8 bases between. There are 14 residues in the CDR3. Whole-study results and caveats: Of the V segments, some could not be distinguished, including TRBV6-2 and TRBV6-3, and were excluded.

With 60 Vbeta and 13 Jbeta primers, the PCR was carried out. TCRdb's table, derived via immunoSEQ multiplex PCR, lists solely in-frame clones and lacks some. Here the sample spans 100,000 to 150,000 clones, 17% being singletons. Material: PBMCs. V and J are TRBV25-1 and TRBJ1-5; D is uncertain. The source is a female donor in good health and CMV-seropositive. In DNA form, the CDR3 reads TGTGCCAGCAGTGCGCTGCAGAGCAATCAGCCCCAGCATTTT. Encoded protein: CASSALQSNQPQHF.